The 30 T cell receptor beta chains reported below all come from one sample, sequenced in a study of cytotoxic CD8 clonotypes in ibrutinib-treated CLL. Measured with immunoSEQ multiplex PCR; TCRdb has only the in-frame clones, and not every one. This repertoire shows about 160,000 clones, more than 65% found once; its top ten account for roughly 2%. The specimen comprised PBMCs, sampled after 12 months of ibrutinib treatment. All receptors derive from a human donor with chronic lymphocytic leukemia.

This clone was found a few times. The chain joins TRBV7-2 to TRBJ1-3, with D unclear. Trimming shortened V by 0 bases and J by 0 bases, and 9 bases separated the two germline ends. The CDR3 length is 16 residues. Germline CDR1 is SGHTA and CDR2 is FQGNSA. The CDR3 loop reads CASSLAELSSGNTIYF. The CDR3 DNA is TGTGCCAGCAGCTTAGCCGAGTTATCCTCTGGAAACACCATATATTTT. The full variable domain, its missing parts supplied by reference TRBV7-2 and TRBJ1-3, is GAGVSQSPSNKVTEKGKDVELRCDPISGHTALYWYRQSLGQGLEFLIYFQGNSAPDKSGLPSDRFSAERTGGSVSTLTIQRTQQEDSAVYLCASSLAELSSGNTIYFGEGSWLTVV.

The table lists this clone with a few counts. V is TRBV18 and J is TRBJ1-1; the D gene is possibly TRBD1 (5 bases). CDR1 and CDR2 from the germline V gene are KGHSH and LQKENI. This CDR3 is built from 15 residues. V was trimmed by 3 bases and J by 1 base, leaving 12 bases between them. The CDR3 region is CASSPGVGANTEAFF. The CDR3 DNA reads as TGTGCCAGCTCACCGGGTGTAGGGGCGAACACTGAAGCTTTCTTT.

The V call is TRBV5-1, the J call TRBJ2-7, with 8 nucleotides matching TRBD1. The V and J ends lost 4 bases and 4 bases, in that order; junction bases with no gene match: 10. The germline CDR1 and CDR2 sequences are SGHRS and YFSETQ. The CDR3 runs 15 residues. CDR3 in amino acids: CASSPEGTGRYEQYF. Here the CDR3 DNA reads TGCGCCAGCAGCCCGGAGGGGACAGGACGGTACGAGCAGTACTTC.

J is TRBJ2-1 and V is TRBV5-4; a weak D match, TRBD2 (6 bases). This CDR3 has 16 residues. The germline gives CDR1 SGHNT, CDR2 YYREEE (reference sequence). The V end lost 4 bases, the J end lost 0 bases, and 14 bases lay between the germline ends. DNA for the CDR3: TGTGCCAGCAGCAGACCTAGCGTGAGCTCCTACAATGAGCAGTTCTTC. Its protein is CASSRPSVSSYNEQFF.

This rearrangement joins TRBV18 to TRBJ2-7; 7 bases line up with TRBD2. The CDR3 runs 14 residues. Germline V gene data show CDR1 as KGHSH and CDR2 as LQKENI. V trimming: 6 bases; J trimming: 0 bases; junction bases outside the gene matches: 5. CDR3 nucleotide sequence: TGTGCCAGCTCCCCTGGGGACTACTCCTACGAGCAGTACTTC. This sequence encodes CASSPGDYSYEQYF.

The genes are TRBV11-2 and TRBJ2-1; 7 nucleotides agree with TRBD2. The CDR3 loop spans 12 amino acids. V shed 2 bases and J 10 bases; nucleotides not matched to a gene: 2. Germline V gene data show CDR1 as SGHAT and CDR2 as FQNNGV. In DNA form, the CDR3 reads TGTGCCAGCAGCTTAAGCGGGGTGGAGCAGTTCTTC. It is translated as CASSLSGVEQFF.

CDR3 nucleotides: TGTGCCAGTAAGCAGGTCCCGAACACTGAAGCTTTCTTT. Translating gives CASKQVPNTEAFF. J is TRBJ1-1 and V is TRBV19; D not certain. The CDR3 consists of 13 residues. Looked up from germline, CDR1 is LNHDA and CDR2 is SQIVND (reference sequence). V was clipped by 7 bases and J by 1 base, with 10 bases between them.

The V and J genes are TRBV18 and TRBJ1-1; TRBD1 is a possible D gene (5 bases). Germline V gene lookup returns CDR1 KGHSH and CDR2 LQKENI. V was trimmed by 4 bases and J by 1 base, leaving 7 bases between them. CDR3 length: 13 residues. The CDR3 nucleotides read TGTGCCAGCTCACTGGGGGAGAACACTGAAGCTTTCTTT. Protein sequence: CASSLGENTEAFF.

Written as DNA, the CDR3 is TGTGCCAGCAGTTTCGGGGGTTCGACTGGGGCCAACGTCCTGACTTTC. It specifies CASSFGGSTGANVLTF. The chain carries TRBV28 and TRBJ2-6; a weak D match, TRBD2 (6 bases). The CDR3 runs to 16 residues. Trimming removed 3 bases from V and 2 bases from J, with 11 bases in between. CDR1 and CDR2 from the germline V gene are MDHEN and SYDVKM.

The CDR3 is CASSLSPPETYEQYF. The CDR3 DNA reads as TGTGCCAGCAGTTTATCCCCTCCCGAGACCTACGAGCAGTACTTC. The genes are TRBV28 and TRBJ2-7; D is unresolved. With 1 base removed from V and 2 bases from J, the gap between germline ends came to 12 bases. Germline values: CDR1 MDHEN, CDR2 SYDVKM. The CDR3 spans 15 residues. Variable domain in full (rest from reference TRBV28 and TRBJ2-7): DVKVTQSSRYLVKRTGEKVFLECVQDMDHENMFWYRQDPGLGLRLIYFSYDVKMKEKGDIPEGYSVSREKKERFSLILESASTNQTSMYLCASSLSPPETYEQYFGPGTRLTVT.

The CDR3 DNA follows: TGTGCCAGCTCACCGAACTCGCCGGGACTTAATGAAAAACTGTTTTTT. Its protein is CASSPNSPGLNEKLFF. The chain links TRBV18 to TRBJ1-4; weak D call: TRBD1 (5 bases). CDR1 is KGHSH, CDR2 LQKENI, per germline. V lost 3 bases to trimming and J lost 4 bases, with 15 bases between them. There are 16 residues in the CDR3.

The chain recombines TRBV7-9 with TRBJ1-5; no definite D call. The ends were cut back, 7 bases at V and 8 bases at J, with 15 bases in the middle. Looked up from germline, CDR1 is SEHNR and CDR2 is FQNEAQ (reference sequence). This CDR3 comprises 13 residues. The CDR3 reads CASTEQGPEPQHF. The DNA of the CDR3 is TGTGCCAGCACCGAACAAGGGCCGGAGCCCCAGCATTTT.

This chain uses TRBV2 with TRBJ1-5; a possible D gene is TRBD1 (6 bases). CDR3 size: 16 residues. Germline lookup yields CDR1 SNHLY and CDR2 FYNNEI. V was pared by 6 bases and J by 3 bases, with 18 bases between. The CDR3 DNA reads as TGTGCCAGCAGCTTACAGGGTCTGAAAAACAATCAGCCCCAGCATTTT. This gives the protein CASSLQGLKNNQPQHF.

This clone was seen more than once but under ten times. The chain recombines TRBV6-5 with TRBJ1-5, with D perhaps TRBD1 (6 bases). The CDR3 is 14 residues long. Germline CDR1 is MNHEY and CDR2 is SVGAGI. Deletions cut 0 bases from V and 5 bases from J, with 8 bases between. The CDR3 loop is CASSYSSGDQPQHF. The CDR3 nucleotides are TGTGCCAGCAGTTACTCGTCAGGGGATCAGCCCCAGCATTTT.

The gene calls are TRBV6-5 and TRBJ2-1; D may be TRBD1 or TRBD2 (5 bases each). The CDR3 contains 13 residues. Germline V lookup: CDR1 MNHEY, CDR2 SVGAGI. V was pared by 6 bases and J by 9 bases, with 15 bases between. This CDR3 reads CASSQGLAFEQFF. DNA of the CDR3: TGTGCCAGCAGCCAGGGTTTAGCGTTTGAGCAGTTCTTC.

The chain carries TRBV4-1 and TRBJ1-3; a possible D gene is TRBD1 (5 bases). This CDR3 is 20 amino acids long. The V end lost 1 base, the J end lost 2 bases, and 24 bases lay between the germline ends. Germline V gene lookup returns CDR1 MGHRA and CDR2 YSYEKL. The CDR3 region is CASSQAERAGPRAAGNTIYF. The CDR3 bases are TGCGCCAGCAGCCAAGCCGAGCGGGCCGGCCCCAGGGCAGCTGGAAACACCATATATTTT.

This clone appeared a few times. The DNA for the CDR3 is TGTGCCAGCAGCTCCGACAGGGGTACCTACGAGCAGTACTTC. It codes for CASSSDRGTYEQYF. The V and J genes are TRBV5-4 and TRBJ2-7; 8 bases match TRBD1. Germline CDR1 is SGHNT and CDR2 is YYREEE (reference sequence). The CDR3 is made up of 14 amino acids. Unmatched junction bases numbered 4, after V lost 3 bases and J lost 2 bases.

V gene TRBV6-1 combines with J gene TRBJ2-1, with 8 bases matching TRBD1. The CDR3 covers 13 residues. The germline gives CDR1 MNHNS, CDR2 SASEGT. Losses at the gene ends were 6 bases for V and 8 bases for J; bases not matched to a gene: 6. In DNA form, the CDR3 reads TGTGCCAGCAGCGGACAGGGTGGGGATGAGCAGTTCTTC. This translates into CASSGQGGDEQFF.

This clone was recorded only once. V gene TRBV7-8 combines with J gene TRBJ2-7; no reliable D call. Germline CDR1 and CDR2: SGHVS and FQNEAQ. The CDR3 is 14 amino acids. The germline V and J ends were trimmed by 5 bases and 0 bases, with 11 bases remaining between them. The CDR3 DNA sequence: TGTGCCAGCAGCCCCAGGCAGAACTCCTACGAGCAGTACTTC. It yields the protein CASSPRQNSYEQYF.

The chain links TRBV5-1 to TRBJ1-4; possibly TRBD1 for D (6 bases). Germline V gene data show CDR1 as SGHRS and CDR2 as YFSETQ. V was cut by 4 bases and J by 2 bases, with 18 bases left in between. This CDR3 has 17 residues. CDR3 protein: CASSTRQAPATNEKLFF. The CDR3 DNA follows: TGCGCCAGCAGCACCCGACAGGCCCCGGCGACTAATGAAAAACTGTTTTTT.

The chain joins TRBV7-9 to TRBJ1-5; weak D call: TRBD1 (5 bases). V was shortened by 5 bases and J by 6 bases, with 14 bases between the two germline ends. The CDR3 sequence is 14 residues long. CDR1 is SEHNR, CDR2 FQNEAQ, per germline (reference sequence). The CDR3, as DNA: TGTGCCAGCAGCCAAATGGGGGGAGGTCAGCCCCAGCATTTT. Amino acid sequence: CASSQMGGGQPQHF.

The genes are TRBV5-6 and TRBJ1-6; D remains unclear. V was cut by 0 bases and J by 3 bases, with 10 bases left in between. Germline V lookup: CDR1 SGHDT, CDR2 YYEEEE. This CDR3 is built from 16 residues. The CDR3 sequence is CASSLARGNYNSPLHF. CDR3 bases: TGTGCCAGCAGCTTGGCTCGCGGGAACTATAATTCACCCCTCCACTTT.

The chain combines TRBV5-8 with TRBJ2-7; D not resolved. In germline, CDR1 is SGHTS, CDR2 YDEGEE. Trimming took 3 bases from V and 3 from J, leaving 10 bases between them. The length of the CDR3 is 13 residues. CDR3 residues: CASSSTPLYEQYF. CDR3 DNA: TGTGCCAGCAGCTCGACGCCCCTCTACGAGCAGTACTTC.

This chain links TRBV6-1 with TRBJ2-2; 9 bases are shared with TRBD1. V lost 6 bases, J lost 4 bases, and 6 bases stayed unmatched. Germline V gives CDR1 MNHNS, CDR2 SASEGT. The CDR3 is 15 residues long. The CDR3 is CASRTGGTPTGELFF. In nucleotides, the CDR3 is TGTGCCAGCAGAACAGGGGGCACCCCCACCGGGGAGCTGTTTTTT.

The CDR3 loop reads CAWAPPQGGLINTQYF. The CDR3 DNA sequence: TGTGCCTGGGCACCACCCCAGGGGGGGTTGATTAATACGCAGTATTTT. The chain has TRBV30 and TRBJ2-3; perhaps D is TRBD1 or TRBD2 (7 bases each). The CDR3 extends over 16 amino acids. V was shortened by 5 bases and J by 7 bases, with 25 bases between the two germline ends. Germline loops: CDR1 GTSNPN, CDR2 SVGIG (reference sequence).

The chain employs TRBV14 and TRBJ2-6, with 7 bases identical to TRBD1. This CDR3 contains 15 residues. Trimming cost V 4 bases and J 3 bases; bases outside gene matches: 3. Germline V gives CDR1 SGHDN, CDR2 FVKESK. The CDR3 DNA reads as TGTGCCAGCAGCCTAGGGACAGTTGGGGCCAACGTCCTGACTTTC. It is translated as CASSLGTVGANVLTF.

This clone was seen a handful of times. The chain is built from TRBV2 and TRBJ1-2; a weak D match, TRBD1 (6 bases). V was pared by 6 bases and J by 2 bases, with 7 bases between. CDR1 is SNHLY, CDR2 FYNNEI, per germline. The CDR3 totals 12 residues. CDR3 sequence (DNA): TGTGCCAGCAGACAGGGAAACTATGGCTACACCTTC. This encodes CASRQGNYGYTF.

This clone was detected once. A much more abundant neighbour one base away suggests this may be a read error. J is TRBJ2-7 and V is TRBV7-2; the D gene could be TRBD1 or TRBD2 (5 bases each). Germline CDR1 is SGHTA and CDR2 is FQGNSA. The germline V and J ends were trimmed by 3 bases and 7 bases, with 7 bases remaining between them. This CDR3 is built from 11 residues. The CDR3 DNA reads TGTGCCAGCAGCTTCGAGGGGGAGCAGTACTTC. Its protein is CASSFEGEQYF.

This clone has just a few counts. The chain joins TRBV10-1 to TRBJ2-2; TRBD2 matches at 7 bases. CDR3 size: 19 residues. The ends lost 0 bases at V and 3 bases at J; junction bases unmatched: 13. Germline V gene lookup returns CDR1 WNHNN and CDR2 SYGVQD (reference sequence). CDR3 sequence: CASSESIGMCGGDTGELFF. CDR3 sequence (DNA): TGCGCCAGCAGTGAGTCGATTGGGATGTGTGGGGGGGACACCGGGGAGCTGTTTTTT.

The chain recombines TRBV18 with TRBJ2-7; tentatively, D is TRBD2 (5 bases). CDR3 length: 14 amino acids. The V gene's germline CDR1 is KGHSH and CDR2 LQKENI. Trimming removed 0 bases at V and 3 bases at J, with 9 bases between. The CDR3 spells CASSPPPGNYEQYF. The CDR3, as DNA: TGTGCCAGCTCACCACCTCCCGGGAACTACGAGCAGTACTTC. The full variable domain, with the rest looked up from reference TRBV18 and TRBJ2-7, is NAGVMQNPRHLVRRRGQEARLRCSPMKGHSHVYWYRQLPEEGLKFMVYLQKENIIDESGMPKERFSAEFPKEGPSILRIQQVVRGDSAAYFCASSPPPGNYEQYFGPGTRLTVT.